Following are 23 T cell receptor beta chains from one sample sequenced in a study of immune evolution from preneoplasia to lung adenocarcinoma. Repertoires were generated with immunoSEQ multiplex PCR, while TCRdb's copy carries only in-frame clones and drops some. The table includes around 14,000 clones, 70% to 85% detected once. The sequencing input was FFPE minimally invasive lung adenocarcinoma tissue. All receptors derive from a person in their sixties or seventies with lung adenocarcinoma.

The CDR3 sequence: CASSPDRGTGEQYF. Here the CDR3 DNA reads TGCGCCAGCAGTCCGGACAGGGGCACTGGGGAGCAGTACTTC. This chain links TRBV5-1 with TRBJ2-7; 9 nucleotides align to TRBD1. Per the germline V gene, CDR1 is SGHRS and CDR2 is YFSETQ. The CDR3 is 14 residues long. Germline trimming cut 5 bases from V and 7 bases from J; bases unmatched to any gene: 10.

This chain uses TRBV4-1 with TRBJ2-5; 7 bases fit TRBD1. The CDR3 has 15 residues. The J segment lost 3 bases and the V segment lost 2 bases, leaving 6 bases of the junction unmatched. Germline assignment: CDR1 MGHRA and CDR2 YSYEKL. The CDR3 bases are TGCGCCAGCAGCCAAAGAGACAGGGAAAAAGAGACCCAGTACTTC. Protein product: CASSQRDREKETQYF.

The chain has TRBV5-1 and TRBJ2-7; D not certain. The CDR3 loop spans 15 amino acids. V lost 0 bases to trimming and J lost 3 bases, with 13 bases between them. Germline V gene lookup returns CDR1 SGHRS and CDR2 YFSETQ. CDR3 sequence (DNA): TGCGCCAGCAGCTTGGGAGGCAGGTCGGGCTACGAGCAGTACTTC. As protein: CASSLGGRSGYEQYF.

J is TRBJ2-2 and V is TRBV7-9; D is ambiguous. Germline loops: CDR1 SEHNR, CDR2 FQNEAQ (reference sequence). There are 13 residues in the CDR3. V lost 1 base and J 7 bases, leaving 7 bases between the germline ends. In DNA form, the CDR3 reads TGTGCCAGCAGCTTAGACCGTCACGGGGAGCTGTTTTTT. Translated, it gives CASSLDRHGELFF.

The CDR3 reads CASRFRGKSSPLHF. The CDR3 bases are TGTGCCAGCAGATTCAGGGGAAAGAGTTCACCCCTCCACTTT. J is TRBJ1-6 and V is TRBV7-2, with D possibly being TRBD1 (6 bases). Germline CDR1 SGHTA, CDR2 FQGNSA. This CDR3 region has 14 residues. Trimming shortened V by 6 bases and J by 9 bases, and 15 bases separated the two germline ends.

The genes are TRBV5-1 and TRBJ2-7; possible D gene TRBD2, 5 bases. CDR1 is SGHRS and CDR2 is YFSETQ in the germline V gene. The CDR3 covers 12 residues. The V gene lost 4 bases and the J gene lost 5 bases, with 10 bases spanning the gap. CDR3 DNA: TGCGCCAGCAGCCAGGTCGGGGACGAGCAGTACTTC. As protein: CASSQVGDEQYF.

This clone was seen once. Here the CDR3 reads CASTQGGGRGNQPQHF. The CDR3 coding sequence is TGTGCCAGTACGCAGGGAGGGGGGAGGGGCAATCAGCCCCAGCATTTT. J is TRBJ1-5 and V is TRBV19; tentatively, D is TRBD1 (6 bases). Germline CDR1 is LNHDA and CDR2 is SQIVND (reference sequence). Trimming pared 7 bases from V and 2 bases from J, leaving 18 bases between. There are 16 residues in the CDR3.

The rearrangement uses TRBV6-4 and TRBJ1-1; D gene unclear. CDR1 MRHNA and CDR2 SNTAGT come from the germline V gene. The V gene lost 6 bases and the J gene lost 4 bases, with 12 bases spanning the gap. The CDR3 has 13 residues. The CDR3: CASRGDKGTEAFF. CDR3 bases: TGTGCCAGCAGGGGCGACAAGGGCACTGAAGCTTTCTTT.

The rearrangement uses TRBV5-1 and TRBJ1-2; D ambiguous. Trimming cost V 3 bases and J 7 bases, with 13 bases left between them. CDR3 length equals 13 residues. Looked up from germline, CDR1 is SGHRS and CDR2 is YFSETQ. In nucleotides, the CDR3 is TGCGCCAGCAGCTCCACTTCAGGTACTGGCTACACCTTC. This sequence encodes CASSSTSGTGYTF.

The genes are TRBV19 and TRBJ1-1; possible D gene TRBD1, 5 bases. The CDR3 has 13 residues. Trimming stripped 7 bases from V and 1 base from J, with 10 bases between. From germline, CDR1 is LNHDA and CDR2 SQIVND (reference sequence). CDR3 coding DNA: TGTGCCAGTATCGGGGCTTCGAACACTGAAGCTTTCTTT. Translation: CASIGASNTEAFF.

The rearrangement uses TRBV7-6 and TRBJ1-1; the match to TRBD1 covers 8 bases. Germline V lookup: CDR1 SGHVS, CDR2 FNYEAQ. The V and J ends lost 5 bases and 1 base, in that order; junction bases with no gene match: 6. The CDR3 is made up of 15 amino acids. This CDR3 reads CASSPQTGENTEAFF. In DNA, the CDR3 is TGTGCCAGCAGCCCGCAGACAGGGGAGAACACTGAAGCTTTCTTT. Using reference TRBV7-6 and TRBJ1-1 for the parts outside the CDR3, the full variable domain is GAGVSQSPRYKVTKRGQDVALRCDPISGHVSLYWYRQALGQGPEFLTYFNYEAQQDKSGLPNDRFSAERPEGSISTLTIQRTEQRDSAMYRCASSPQTGENTEAFFGQGTRLTVV.

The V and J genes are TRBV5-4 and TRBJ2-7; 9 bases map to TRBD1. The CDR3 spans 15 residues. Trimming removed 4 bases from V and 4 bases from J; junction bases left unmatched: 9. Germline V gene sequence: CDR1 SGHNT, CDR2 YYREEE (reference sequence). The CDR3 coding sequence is TGTGCCAGCAGCGGATGGACAGGGGTGGCTTACGAGCAGTACTTC. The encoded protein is CASSGWTGVAYEQYF.

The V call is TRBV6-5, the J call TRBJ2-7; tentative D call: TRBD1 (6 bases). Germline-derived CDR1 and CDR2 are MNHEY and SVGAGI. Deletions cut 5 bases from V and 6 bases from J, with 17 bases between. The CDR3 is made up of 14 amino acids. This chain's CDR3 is CASSPGTSRGEQYF. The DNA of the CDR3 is TGTGCCAGCAGTCCAGGGACAAGCCGAGGCGAGCAGTACTTC.

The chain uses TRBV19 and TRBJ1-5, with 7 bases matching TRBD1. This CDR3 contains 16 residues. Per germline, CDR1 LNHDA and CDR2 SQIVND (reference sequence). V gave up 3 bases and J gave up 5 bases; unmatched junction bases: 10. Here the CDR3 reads CASSITAPRGDQPQHF. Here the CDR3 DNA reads TGTGCCAGTAGTATTACGGCTCCCAGGGGGGATCAGCCCCAGCATTTT.

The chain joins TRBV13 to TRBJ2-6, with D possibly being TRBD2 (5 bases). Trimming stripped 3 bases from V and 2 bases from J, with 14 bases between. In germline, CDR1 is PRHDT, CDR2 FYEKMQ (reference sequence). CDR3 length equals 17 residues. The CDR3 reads CASSLRAPGAGANVLTF. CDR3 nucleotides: TGTGCCAGCAGCTTGAGGGCCCCCGGGGCTGGGGCCAACGTCCTGACTTTC.

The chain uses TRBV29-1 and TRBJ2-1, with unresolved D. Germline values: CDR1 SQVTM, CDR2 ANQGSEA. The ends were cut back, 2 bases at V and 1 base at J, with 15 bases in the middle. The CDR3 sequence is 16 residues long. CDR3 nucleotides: TGCAGCGTTGAACCCCCTGGGCGCGAGTCCTACAATGAGCAGTTCTTC. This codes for CSVEPPGRESYNEQFF.

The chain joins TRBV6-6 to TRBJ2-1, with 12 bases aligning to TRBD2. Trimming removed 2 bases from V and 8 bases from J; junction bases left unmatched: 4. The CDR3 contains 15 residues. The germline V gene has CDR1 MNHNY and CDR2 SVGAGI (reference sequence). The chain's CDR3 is CASSYGLAGMDEQFF. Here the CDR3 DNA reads TGTGCCAGCAGTTACGGACTAGCGGGGATGGATGAGCAGTTCTTC.

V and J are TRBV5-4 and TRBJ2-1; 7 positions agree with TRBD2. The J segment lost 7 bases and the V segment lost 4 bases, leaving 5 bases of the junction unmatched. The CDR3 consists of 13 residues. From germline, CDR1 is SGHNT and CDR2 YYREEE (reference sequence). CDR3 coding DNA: TGTGCCAGCAGCACCGGACTAGGTAATGAGCAGTTCTTC. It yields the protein CASSTGLGNEQFF.

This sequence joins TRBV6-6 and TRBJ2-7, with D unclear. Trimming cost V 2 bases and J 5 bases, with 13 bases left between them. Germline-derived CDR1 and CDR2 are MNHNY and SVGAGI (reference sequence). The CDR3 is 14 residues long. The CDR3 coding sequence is TGTGCCAGCAGTTACGACGGTGGGAAGGACGAGCAGTACTTC. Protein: CASSYDGGKDEQYF.

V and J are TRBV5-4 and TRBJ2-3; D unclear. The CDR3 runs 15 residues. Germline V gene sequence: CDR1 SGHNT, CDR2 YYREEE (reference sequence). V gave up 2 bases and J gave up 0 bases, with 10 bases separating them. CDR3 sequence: CASSFGYFSTDTQYF. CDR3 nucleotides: TGTGCCAGCAGCTTTGGCTATTTTAGCACAGATACGCAGTATTTT.

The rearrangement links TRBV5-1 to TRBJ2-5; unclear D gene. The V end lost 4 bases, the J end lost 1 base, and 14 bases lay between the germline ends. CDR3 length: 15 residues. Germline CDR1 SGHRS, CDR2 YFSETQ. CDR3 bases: TGCGCCAGCAGCGCCTCGAAGGGTACCCAAGAGACCCAGTACTTC. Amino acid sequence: CASSASKGTQETQYF.

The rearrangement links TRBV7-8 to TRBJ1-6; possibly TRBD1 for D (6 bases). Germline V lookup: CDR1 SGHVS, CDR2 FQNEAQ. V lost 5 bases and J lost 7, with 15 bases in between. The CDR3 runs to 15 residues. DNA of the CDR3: TGTGCCAGCAGCGATGCCGGGACAACAAATTCACCCCTCCACTTT. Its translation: CASSDAGTTNSPLHF.

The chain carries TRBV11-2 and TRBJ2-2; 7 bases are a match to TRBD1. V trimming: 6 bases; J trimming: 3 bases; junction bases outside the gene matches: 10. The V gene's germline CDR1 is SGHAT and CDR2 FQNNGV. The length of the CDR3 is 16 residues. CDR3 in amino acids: CASRFRSTGDTGELFF. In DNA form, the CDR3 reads TGTGCCAGCAGGTTCCGCTCCACAGGGGACACCGGGGAGCTGTTTTTT.